This T cell receptor (beta chain) is from a study of T cell responses to AZD1222 COVID-19 vaccine. Study-wide findings and caveats: Among spike-specific TCRs, nearly half reportedly target unmutated variant regions.

Of note for this clone: What it binds is unknown.

Some clones are missing from TCRdb's copy, which holds only in-frame ones; the method was immunoSEQ multiplex PCR. This sample has 150,000 to 200,000 clones, with about 91% found just once. The CDR3 totals 14 residues. V was cut by 1 base and J by 8 bases, with 11 bases left in between. Germline V gives CDR1 LGHDT, CDR2 YNNKEL (reference sequence). The sample here was peripheral blood, taken 28 days after the second AZD1222 dose. This receptor was obtained from an adult who received the AZD1222 COVID-19 vaccine. The chain employs TRBV3-1 (or the pseudogene TRBV3-2) and TRBJ1-4; D is perhaps TRBD1 (5 bases). The CDR3 loop reads CASSQGGVREKLFF. The CDR3 DNA follows: TGTGCCAGCAGCCAAGGGGGCGTTCGAGAAAAACTGTTTTTT.